These 18 T cell receptor beta chains came from one sample sequenced in a study of T cells in localized non-small cell lung cancer. Clones were sequenced by immunoSEQ multiplex PCR, and TCRdb holds only the in-frame ones, with some missing. The sample consists of tens of thousands of clones, about four fifths of them appearing once. The sequenced sample was peripheral blood, obtained before any cancer treatment. The receptors stem from a female donor of 60 years or more with stage II squamous cell lung carcinoma.

CDR3 nucleotides: TGTGCCTGGGCTAGGGCAATGGGGACCCAGTACTTC. Residues: CAWARAMGTQYF. This rearrangement joins TRBV30 to TRBJ2-5; D remains ambiguous. The germline V gene has CDR1 GTSNPN and CDR2 SVGIG (reference sequence). This CDR3 spans 12 amino acids. V was pared by 5 bases and J by 7 bases, with 14 bases between.

The chain combines TRBV5-1 with TRBJ2-4; unclear D gene. Germline assignment: CDR1 SGHRS and CDR2 YFSETQ. Trimming shortened V by 3 bases and J by 2 bases, and 15 bases separated the two germline ends. This CDR3 region has 16 residues. CDR3 sequence reads: CASSSGGVETKNIQYF. The CDR3 nucleotides are TGCGCCAGCAGCTCCGGTGGGGTCGAAACCAAAAACATTCAGTACTTC.

The rearrangement uses TRBV18 and TRBJ1-1; D might be TRBD1 (6 bases). The germline gives CDR1 KGHSH, CDR2 LQKENI. Trimming stripped 5 bases from V and 7 bases from J, with 14 bases between. CDR3 length: 13 residues. The CDR3 nucleotides are TGTGCCAGCTCATTGGGCCAGGGGTTTGAAGCTTTCTTT. Translated, it gives CASSLGQGFEAFF.

V is TRBV5-1 and J is TRBJ1-6; D is perhaps TRBD1 (5 bases). V was pared by 5 bases and J by 9 bases, with 12 bases between. CDR3 size: 13 residues. Germline CDR1 SGHRS, CDR2 YFSETQ. The CDR3 here is CASRRDGSSPLHF. Here the CDR3 DNA reads TGCGCCAGCAGACGGGACGGGAGTTCACCCCTCCACTTT.

The chain couples TRBV5-1 to TRBJ1-3, with D maybe TRBD1 (5 bases). Deletions cut 4 bases from V and 0 bases from J, with 17 bases between. Germline V gene lookup returns CDR1 SGHRS and CDR2 YFSETQ. The CDR3 length is 17 residues. The CDR3 DNA is TGCGCCAGCAGCCGGACCCGAGGGGTTTCCTCTGGAAACACCATATATTTT. It codes for CASSRTRGVSSGNTIYF. The full variable domain, its missing parts supplied by reference TRBV5-1 and TRBJ1-3, is KAGVTQTPRYLIKTRGQQVTLSCSPISGHRSVSWYQQTPGQGLQFLFEYFSETQRNKGNFPGRFSGRQFSNSRSEMNVSTLELGDSALYLCASSRTRGVSSGNTIYFGEGSWLTVV.

The chain employs TRBV7-9 and TRBJ2-1; D might be TRBD2 (7 bases). The CDR3 sequence is 16 residues long. The germline CDR1 and CDR2 sequences are SEHNR and FQNEAQ (reference sequence). Trimming took 3 bases from V and 0 from J, leaving 12 bases between them. CDR3 sequence: CASSLGAGASYNEQFF. The CDR3 region has the DNA TGTGCCAGCAGCTTGGGGGCGGGGGCCTCCTACAATGAGCAGTTCTTC.

The chain is built from TRBV29-1 and TRBJ2-7; 9 bases map to TRBD2. Germline V gene lookup returns CDR1 SQVTM and CDR2 ANQGSEA. V gave up 3 bases and J gave up 2 bases; unmatched junction bases: 14. This CDR3 region has 17 residues. Here the CDR3 reads CSVDLRGLRGGAYEQYF. CDR3 nucleotide sequence: TGCAGCGTTGATCTAAGGGGTCTGCGGGGGGGCGCCTACGAGCAGTACTTC.

This clone has only a few counts. This chain uses TRBV7-6 with TRBJ1-1; D remains ambiguous. Germline V gene sequence: CDR1 SGHVS, CDR2 FNYEAQ. The CDR3 is 14 residues long. Trimming shortened V by 4 bases and J by 3 bases, and 12 bases separated the two germline ends. The chain's CDR3 is CASSSLTSHTEAFF. In nucleotides, the CDR3 is TGTGCCAGCAGCTCGCTTACATCGCACACTGAAGCTTTCTTT.

This clone occurred once. CDR3 amino acids: CASSIARTGEQYF. As DNA, the CDR3 is TGTGCCAGTAGTATTGCGCGGACAGGCGAGCAGTACTTC. V gene TRBV19 combines with J gene TRBJ2-7; 7 bases line up with TRBD1. Germline V gene sequence: CDR1 LNHDA, CDR2 SQIVND (reference sequence). Trimming at V came to 3 bases and at J to 6 bases, leaving 5 bases not matched to a gene. The length of the CDR3 is 13 residues.

This chain connects TRBV4-1 to TRBJ1-1, with D perhaps matching TRBD1 (5 bases). V was trimmed by 0 bases and J by 1 base, leaving 9 bases between them. Germline CDR1 is MGHRA and CDR2 is YSYEKL. The CDR3 contains 15 residues. The CDR3 region is CASSQEWGRNTEAFF. The CDR3 region has the DNA TGCGCCAGCAGCCAAGAATGGGGGAGGAACACTGAAGCTTTCTTT.

The rearrangement uses TRBV25-1 and TRBJ2-1; TRBD2 aligns across 13 bases. The CDR3 sequence is 15 residues long. Germline V lookup: CDR1 MGHDK, CDR2 SYGVNS. With V trimmed by 6 bases and J by 10 bases, 9 bases remained unmatched. The CDR3 sequence is CASSVGLAGKNEQFF. CDR3 in DNA: TGTGCCAGCAGCGTGGGACTAGCGGGGAAGAACGAGCAGTTCTTC.

The chain links TRBV7-6 to TRBJ2-7; D is uncertain. The V end was cut by 1 base, the J end by 0 bases, with 10 bases between. CDR1 SGHVS and CDR2 FNYEAQ come from the germline V gene. The length of the CDR3 is 15 residues. For the CDR3, the DNA is TGTGCCAGCAGCTTAGATCCGTTGAGCTCCTACGAGCAGTACTTC. As protein: CASSLDPLSSYEQYF.

This chain uses TRBV7-2 with TRBJ2-7; possibly TRBD1 for D (6 bases). The CDR3 length is 15 residues. The germline V gene encodes CDR1 SGHTA and CDR2 FQGNSA. Trimming removed 3 bases at V and 0 bases at J, with 12 bases between. CDR3 coding DNA: TGTGCCAGCAGCTTGACAGGCCCTTTCTCCTACGAGCAGTACTTC. Its protein is CASSLTGPFSYEQYF.

The chain recombines TRBV5-6 with TRBJ1-4, with D possibly matching TRBD1 (5 bases). The V and J ends lost 4 bases and 3 bases respectively, with 10 bases between them. The CDR3 length is 14 residues. The germline V gene encodes CDR1 SGHDT and CDR2 YYEEEE. DNA for the CDR3: TGTGCCAGCAGCGGGACCGGGGCTAATGAAAAACTGTTTTTT. Amino acids: CASSGTGANEKLFF. Looking up the rest from reference TRBV5-6 and TRBJ1-4 gives the full variable domain: DAGVTQSPTHLIKTRGQQVTLRCSPKSGHDTVSWYQQALGQGPQFIFQYYEEEERQRGNFPDRFSGHQFPNYSSELNVNALLLGDSALYLCASSGTGANEKLFFGSGTQLSVL.

The chain uses TRBV5-1 and TRBJ2-5; maybe TRBD1 (6 bases). The CDR3 extends over 17 amino acids. The V end lost 2 bases, the J end lost 1 base, and 18 bases lay between the germline ends. Germline loops: CDR1 SGHRS, CDR2 YFSETQ. This chain's CDR3 is CASSFGLGGNFQETQYF. The DNA for the CDR3 is TGCGCCAGCAGCTTCGGTCTTGGGGGCAATTTCCAAGAGACCCAGTACTTC.

V gene TRBV5-1 combines with J gene TRBJ2-3, with D perhaps matching TRBD1 or TRBD2 (5 bases each). From germline, CDR1 is SGHRS and CDR2 YFSETQ. The CDR3 totals 14 residues. V lost 1 base and J 2 bases, leaving 8 bases between the germline ends. CDR3 amino acids: CASSLLGVTDTQYF. The CDR3 DNA sequence: TGCGCCAGCAGCTTGTTGGGGGTCACAGATACGCAGTATTTT.

CDR3 in DNA: TGCAGCGTTAAACAGGGAGGGACTGAAGCTTTCTTT. Protein sequence: CSVKQGGTEAFF. The V call is TRBV29-1, the J call TRBJ1-1; TRBD1 might be the D (6 bases). Germline assignment: CDR1 SQVTM and CDR2 ANQGSEA. The V end lost 5 bases, the J end lost 5 bases, and 12 bases lay between the germline ends. The length of the CDR3 is 12 residues.

The rearrangement links TRBV19 to TRBJ1-1; D is undetermined. Between the trimmed V and J ends, which lost 5 bases and 1 base, there was a span of 14 bases. The germline V gene has CDR1 LNHDA and CDR2 SQIVND (reference sequence). This CDR3 is 15 amino acids long. The CDR3 DNA reads TGTGCCAGTAGTCCTGGCTCCCTCGGGAACACTGAAGCTTTCTTT. This codes for CASSPGSLGNTEAFF.